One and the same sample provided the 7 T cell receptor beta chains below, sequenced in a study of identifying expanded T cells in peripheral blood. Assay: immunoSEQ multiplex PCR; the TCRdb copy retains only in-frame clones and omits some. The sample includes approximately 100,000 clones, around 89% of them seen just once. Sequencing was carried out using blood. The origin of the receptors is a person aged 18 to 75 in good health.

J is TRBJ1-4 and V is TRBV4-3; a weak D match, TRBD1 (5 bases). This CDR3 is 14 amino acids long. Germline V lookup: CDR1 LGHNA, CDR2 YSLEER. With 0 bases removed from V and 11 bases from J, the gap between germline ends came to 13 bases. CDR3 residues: CASSQDSQGPKLFF. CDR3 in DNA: TGCGCCAGCAGCCAAGATTCGCAGGGACCGAAACTGTTTTTT.

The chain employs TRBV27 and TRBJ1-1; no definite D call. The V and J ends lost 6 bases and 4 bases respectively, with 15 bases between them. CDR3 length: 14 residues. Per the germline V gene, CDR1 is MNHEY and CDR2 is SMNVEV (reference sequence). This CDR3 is CASSPLGRLTEAFF. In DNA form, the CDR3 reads TGTGCCAGCAGCCCCCTTGGGCGACTCACTGAAGCTTTCTTT.

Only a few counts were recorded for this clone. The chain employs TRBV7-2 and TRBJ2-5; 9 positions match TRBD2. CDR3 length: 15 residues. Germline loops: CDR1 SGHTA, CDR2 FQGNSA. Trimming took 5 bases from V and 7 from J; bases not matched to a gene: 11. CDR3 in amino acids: CASSGGAGGRMTQYF. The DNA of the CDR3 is TGTGCCAGCAGCGGGGGAGCGGGGGGTCGTATGACCCAGTACTTC.

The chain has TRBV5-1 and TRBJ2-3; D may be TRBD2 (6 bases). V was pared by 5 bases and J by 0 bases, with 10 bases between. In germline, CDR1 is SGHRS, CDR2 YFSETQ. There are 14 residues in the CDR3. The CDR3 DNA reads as TGCGCCAGCAGTGCGGGGCAGAGCACAGATACGCAGTATTTT. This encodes CASSAGQSTDTQYF.

CDR3 residues: CASSLRQGGNTEAFF. The DNA of the CDR3 is TGCGCCAGCAGCTTGCGACAGGGGGGGAACACTGAAGCTTTCTTT. The J gene is TRBJ1-1, the V gene TRBV5-1, with TRBD1 matching 9 bases. J lost 1 base, V lost 1 base, and 2 bases had no gene match. The germline gives CDR1 SGHRS, CDR2 YFSETQ. The CDR3 contains 15 residues.

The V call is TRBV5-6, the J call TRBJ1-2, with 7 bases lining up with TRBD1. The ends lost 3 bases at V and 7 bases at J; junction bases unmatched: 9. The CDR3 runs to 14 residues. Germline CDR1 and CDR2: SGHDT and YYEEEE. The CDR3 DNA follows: TGTGCCAGCAGCTCTCCCGGGACAGAACCTGGCTACACCTTC. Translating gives CASSSPGTEPGYTF.

CDR3 DNA: TGTGCCAGCATGGGGGGTTGGGAGACCCAGTACTTC. Translating gives CASMGGWETQYF. The chain employs TRBV6-5 and TRBJ2-5; maybe TRBD2 (6 bases). The CDR3 totals 12 residues. V was cut by 7 bases and J by 5 bases, with 11 bases left in between. The germline V gene has CDR1 MNHEY and CDR2 SVGAGI.